This is a list of T cell receptor beta chains from one sample in a study of blood T cell repertoires in COVID-19. Generated by immunoSEQ multiplex PCR, the TCRdb table keeps only in-frame clones and is missing some. Of about 260,000 clones listed, 88% are singletons. The specimen sequenced was PBMCs or T cells enriched from blood (not recorded which). Receptor source: a woman aged 50 to 60 who had recovered from COVID-19. Each CDR3 is given with its conserved first and last residue. Each record gives: CDR3 DNA, CDR3 protein, D gene, clone size, CDR3 length, J gene, V gene. D genes are given only for firm matches. Part of the rows lack a size; the others show once, few, many or a class for expanded clones.

CDR3 DNA: TGCGCCAGTAAAAGCACAGGGACGAACACTGAAGCTTTCTTT; CDR3 protein: CASKSTGTNTEAFF; D gene: -; clone size: -; CDR3 length: 14; J gene: TRBJ1-1; V gene: TRBV5-1
CDR3 DNA: TGTGCCAGCAGTTATCAGGAAGTTTACACTGAAGCTTTCTTT; CDR3 protein: CASSYQEVYTEAFF; D gene: -; clone size: -; CDR3 length: 14; J gene: TRBJ1-1; V gene: TRBV6-2/TRBV6-3
CDR3 DNA: TGTGCCTCGCAGGGGGTACCTAATGAAAAACTGTTTTTT; CDR3 protein: CASQGVPNEKLFF; D gene: TRBD1; clone size: -; CDR3 length: 13; J gene: TRBJ1-4; V gene: TRBV15
CDR3 DNA: TGTGCCAGCCACCGACAGGGGGCGAACACCGGGGAGCTGTTTTTT; CDR3 protein: CASHRQGANTGELFF; D gene: TRBD1; clone size: -; CDR3 length: 15; J gene: TRBJ2-2; V gene: TRBV28
CDR3 DNA: TGCGCCAGCAGCGGGGAGCGGGGCTCCTACGAGCAGTACTTC; CDR3 protein: CASSGERGSYEQYF; D gene: TRBD2; clone size: -; CDR3 length: 14; J gene: TRBJ2-7; V gene: TRBV4-3
CDR3 DNA: TGTGCCAGTAGTATCCGGGACATGGATGAAAAACTGTTTTTT; CDR3 protein: CASSIRDMDEKLFF; D gene: -; clone size: -; CDR3 length: 14; J gene: TRBJ1-4; V gene: TRBV19
CDR3 DNA: TGTGCCAGCAGCTTAGATGGCGGGGGCTACGAGCAGTACTTC; CDR3 protein: CASSLDGGGYEQYF; D gene: TRBD2; clone size: -; CDR3 length: 14; J gene: TRBJ2-7; V gene: TRBV11-2
CDR3 DNA: TGTGCCAGCAGCGTAGGGGCCAACACTGAAGCTTTCTTT; CDR3 protein: CASSVGANTEAFF; D gene: -; clone size: -; CDR3 length: 13; J gene: TRBJ1-1; V gene: TRBV9
CDR3 DNA: TGTGCCAGCAGTTACTCTCTTGCTAGCGGGAGTGCGCAGTTCTTC; CDR3 protein: CASSYSLASGSAQFF; D gene: TRBD2; clone size: -; CDR3 length: 15; J gene: TRBJ2-1; V gene: TRBV6-5
CDR3 DNA: TGTGCCAGCAGTAAGACAGGGGCCGACGAGCAGTACTTC; CDR3 protein: CASSKTGADEQYF; D gene: TRBD1; clone size: -; CDR3 length: 13; J gene: TRBJ2-7; V gene: TRBV16
CDR3 DNA: TGTGCCAGCAGTCCAGGGAACCAGCCCCAGCATTTT; CDR3 protein: CASSPGNQPQHF; D gene: -; clone size: -; CDR3 length: 12; J gene: TRBJ1-5; V gene: TRBV2
CDR3 DNA: TGTGCCAGTAGAAGCCTGACGGGAGGCTACACCTTC; CDR3 protein: CASRSLTGGYTF; D gene: -; clone size: -; CDR3 length: 12; J gene: TRBJ1-2; V gene: TRBV28
CDR3 DNA: TGTGCCAGCAGGGGGGGAGAAAAACTGTTTTTT; CDR3 protein: CASRGGEKLFF; D gene: -; clone size: -; CDR3 length: 11; J gene: TRBJ1-4; V gene: TRBV6-5
CDR3 DNA: TGTGCCAGTAGTCCATTTGAGCGGGCTCAGCCCCAGCATTTT; CDR3 protein: CASSPFERAQPQHF; D gene: -; clone size: -; CDR3 length: 14; J gene: TRBJ1-5; V gene: TRBV19
CDR3 DNA: TGTGCCAGCAAGCGGGAGCTAAACACCGGGGAGCTGTTTTTT; CDR3 protein: CASKRELNTGELFF; D gene: TRBD2; clone size: few; CDR3 length: 14; J gene: TRBJ2-2; V gene: TRBV6-4
CDR3 DNA: TGTGCCAGCAGTGGGGCCGGGACAAATAATTCACCCCTCCACTTT; CDR3 protein: CASSGAGTNNSPLHF; D gene: -; clone size: -; CDR3 length: 15; J gene: TRBJ1-6; V gene: TRBV9
CDR3 DNA: TGTGCCAGCAGTCAGACTAGCGGGAGACGAGAGACCCAGTACTTC; CDR3 protein: CASSQTSGRRETQYF; D gene: TRBD2; clone size: once; CDR3 length: 15; J gene: TRBJ2-5; V gene: TRBV6-2/TRBV6-3
CDR3 DNA: TGTGCCAGCAGTTTACGCCAGACAGATCTAGCCAAAAACATTCAGTACTTC; CDR3 protein: CASSLRQTDLAKNIQYF; D gene: -; clone size: -; CDR3 length: 17; J gene: TRBJ2-4; V gene: TRBV27
CDR3 DNA: TGTGCCAGCAGCCAAGAGGGACAGATCTACAATGAGCAGTTCTTC; CDR3 protein: CASSQEGQIYNEQFF; D gene: TRBD1; clone size: -; CDR3 length: 15; J gene: TRBJ2-1; V gene: TRBV4-2
CDR3 DNA: TGTGCCAGTAGTCCCGTGGCCCTAGCGGGAAACTACGAGCAGTACTTC; CDR3 protein: CASSPVALAGNYEQYF; D gene: TRBD2; clone size: few; CDR3 length: 16; J gene: TRBJ2-7; V gene: TRBV19
CDR3 DNA: TGTGCCAGCAGTTCCCAAAACTCCTACGAGCAGTACTTC; CDR3 protein: CASSSQNSYEQYF; D gene: -; clone size: -; CDR3 length: 13; J gene: TRBJ2-7; V gene: TRBV6-2/TRBV6-3
CDR3 DNA: TGCAGCGTTGAGGTAGCGGGAGGACGAAATGAGCAGTTCTTC; CDR3 protein: CSVEVAGGRNEQFF; D gene: TRBD2; clone size: -; CDR3 length: 14; J gene: TRBJ2-1; V gene: TRBV29-1
CDR3 DNA: TGTGCCAGTAGTTCGACCCCGGGACAGGGGCAGCCCCAGCATTTT; CDR3 protein: CASSSTPGQGQPQHF; D gene: TRBD1; clone size: once; CDR3 length: 15; J gene: TRBJ1-5; V gene: TRBV19
CDR3 DNA: TGTGCCAGCAGCTATAGCGGGAGGGCCTATGAGCAGTTCTTC; CDR3 protein: CASSYSGRAYEQFF; D gene: TRBD2; clone size: few; CDR3 length: 14; J gene: TRBJ2-1; V gene: TRBV7-3
CDR3 DNA: TGTGCCACCAGCAGAGGGGGGGGCTCCTACGAGCAGTACTTC; CDR3 protein: CATSRGGGSYEQYF; D gene: TRBD2; clone size: -; CDR3 length: 14; J gene: TRBJ2-7; V gene: TRBV15
CDR3 DNA: TGTGCCAGCAGCGTGACGGGTAATTCACCCCTCCACTTT; CDR3 protein: CASSVTGNSPLHF; D gene: -; clone size: few; CDR3 length: 13; J gene: TRBJ1-6; V gene: TRBV7-2
CDR3 DNA: TGTGCCAGCAGTTTCATCCGGGACAGGGCTAACTATGGCTACACCTTC; CDR3 protein: CASSFIRDRANYGYTF; D gene: TRBD1; clone size: few; CDR3 length: 16; J gene: TRBJ1-2; V gene: TRBV28
CDR3 DNA: TGTGCCAGCAGCTTAGACCAGGGGATCCAGCATTTT; CDR3 protein: CASSLDQGIQHF; D gene: -; clone size: -; CDR3 length: 12; J gene: TRBJ1-5; V gene: TRBV7-2
CDR3 DNA: TGTGCCAGCAGTGTTACAGGGGAGACCGGGGAGCTGTTTTTT; CDR3 protein: CASSVTGETGELFF; D gene: TRBD1; clone size: -; CDR3 length: 14; J gene: TRBJ2-2; V gene: TRBV2
CDR3 DNA: TGTGCCAGCAGCTTAGGACCAGGGGGAAACACCATATATTTT; CDR3 protein: CASSLGPGGNTIYF; D gene: -; clone size: -; CDR3 length: 14; J gene: TRBJ1-3; V gene: TRBV11-2
CDR3 DNA: TGTGCCAGTAGTATAGCAAGAGGTCCTCTCTACGAGCAGTACTTC; CDR3 protein: CASSIARGPLYEQYF; D gene: -; clone size: -; CDR3 length: 15; J gene: TRBJ2-7; V gene: TRBV19
CDR3 DNA: TGTGCCAGTGGTCTAGCGGGAGAAGGTGGGTTGGAGACCCAGTACTTC; CDR3 protein: CASGLAGEGGLETQYF; D gene: TRBD2; clone size: -; CDR3 length: 16; J gene: TRBJ2-5; V gene: TRBV19
CDR3 DNA: TGTGCCAGCGAGACGGAGAGCTCCTACAATGAGCAGTTCTTC; CDR3 protein: CASETESSYNEQFF; D gene: -; clone size: -; CDR3 length: 14; J gene: TRBJ2-1; V gene: TRBV28
CDR3 DNA: TGTGCCTGGAGTGTACGAGGGACTGAAGCTTTCTTT; CDR3 protein: CAWSVRGTEAFF; D gene: -; clone size: -; CDR3 length: 12; J gene: TRBJ1-1; V gene: TRBV30
CDR3 DNA: TGTGCCAGCAGTCCGAGACAGGAGCCCTACAATGAGCAGTTCTTC; CDR3 protein: CASSPRQEPYNEQFF; D gene: -; clone size: -; CDR3 length: 15; J gene: TRBJ2-1; V gene: TRBV27
CDR3 DNA: TGTGCCAGCAGCTTAGGAGTAGCGGGGGATCTCTTAACCGGGACCCAGTACTTC; CDR3 protein: CASSLGVAGDLLTGTQYF; D gene: TRBD2; clone size: -; CDR3 length: 18; J gene: TRBJ2-5; V gene: TRBV7-2
CDR3 DNA: TGTGCCATCAGTGAGTCGGACAGGAACACCGGGGAGCTGTTTTTT; CDR3 protein: CAISESDRNTGELFF; D gene: -; clone size: -; CDR3 length: 15; J gene: TRBJ2-2; V gene: TRBV10-3
CDR3 DNA: TGTGCCAGCAGCTTGGGAGGGTCCACGTCCCATGAGCAGTTCTTC; CDR3 protein: CASSLGGSTSHEQFF; D gene: -; clone size: -; CDR3 length: 15; J gene: TRBJ2-1; V gene: TRBV5-4
CDR3 DNA: TGTGCCAGCAGCTCAAAGACAGGGGGCAGGGATACGCAGTATTTT; CDR3 protein: CASSSKTGGRDTQYF; D gene: TRBD1; clone size: -; CDR3 length: 15; J gene: TRBJ2-3; V gene: TRBV7-2
CDR3 DNA: TGCGCCAGCAGCCAGGCCGGCGCCTTAGGACTGTACAATGAGCAGTTCTTC; CDR3 protein: CASSQAGALGLYNEQFF; D gene: -; clone size: -; CDR3 length: 17; J gene: TRBJ2-1; V gene: TRBV4-3
CDR3 DNA: TGTGCCACCAGTGACGCTGGGACTAGCGGGAGTAGGGGAGCCTACAATGAGCAGTTCTTC; CDR3 protein: CATSDAGTSGSRGAYNEQFF; D gene: TRBD2; clone size: once; CDR3 length: 20; J gene: TRBJ2-1; V gene: TRBV24-1
CDR3 DNA: TGTGCCAGCAACTTGGACAGGGGCCTGTCTGAAGCTTTCTTT; CDR3 protein: CASNLDRGLSEAFF; D gene: TRBD1; clone size: -; CDR3 length: 14; J gene: TRBJ1-1; V gene: TRBV2
CDR3 DNA: TGTGCCTGGAGTGTACTTCGGGAGGGGGATACGCAGTATTTT; CDR3 protein: CAWSVLREGDTQYF; D gene: TRBD2; clone size: -; CDR3 length: 14; J gene: TRBJ2-3; V gene: TRBV30
CDR3 DNA: TGTGCCAGCAGCTTAGATCTTGGGGGCGGCTACACCTTC; CDR3 protein: CASSLDLGGGYTF; D gene: -; clone size: -; CDR3 length: 13; J gene: TRBJ1-2; V gene: TRBV11-2
CDR3 DNA: TGCGCCAGCAGCCAAGAGTTTCTAGAGGGAAATGAAAAACTGTTTTTT; CDR3 protein: CASSQEFLEGNEKLFF; D gene: -; clone size: -; CDR3 length: 16; J gene: TRBJ1-4; V gene: TRBV4-3
CDR3 DNA: TGTGCCAGCAGCTTAGCTAGACAGGGGATAAACACCGGGGAGCTGTTTTTT; CDR3 protein: CASSLARQGINTGELFF; D gene: TRBD1; clone size: -; CDR3 length: 17; J gene: TRBJ2-2; V gene: TRBV7-2
CDR3 DNA: TGTGCCTGGAATTCCGGCAGGGGGTGGGAAAAACTGTTTTTT; CDR3 protein: CAWNSGRGWEKLFF; D gene: TRBD1; clone size: few; CDR3 length: 14; J gene: TRBJ1-4; V gene: TRBV30
CDR3 DNA: TGTGCCAGTAGTATTAGCGGGACCACCTACGAGCAGTACTTC; CDR3 protein: CASSISGTTYEQYF; D gene: TRBD2; clone size: -; CDR3 length: 14; J gene: TRBJ2-7; V gene: TRBV19
CDR3 DNA: TGTGCCAGTAGTCCCCGACAGGGAGAGACCCAGTACTTC; CDR3 protein: CASSPRQGETQYF; D gene: TRBD1; clone size: -; CDR3 length: 13; J gene: TRBJ2-5; V gene: TRBV19
CDR3 DNA: TGTGCCAGCAGCTTAAATTCCGCCGGGGAGCTGTTTTTT; CDR3 protein: CASSLNSAGELFF; D gene: -; clone size: -; CDR3 length: 13; J gene: TRBJ2-2; V gene: TRBV7-3
CDR3 DNA: TGTGCCAGCTCCCCCGGGAGAGGCACCGGGGAGCTGTTTTTT; CDR3 protein: CASSPGRGTGELFF; D gene: -; clone size: -; CDR3 length: 14; J gene: TRBJ2-2; V gene: TRBV18
CDR3 DNA: TGTGCCAGCGGCTCTTACTTCGGACTAGCGGGAAGGAACCACGAGCAGTACTTC; CDR3 protein: CASGSYFGLAGRNHEQYF; D gene: TRBD2; clone size: -; CDR3 length: 18; J gene: TRBJ2-7; V gene: TRBV7-9
CDR3 DNA: TGTGCCAGCAGCCAAGGGGCAGGTCTCGAAGCTTTCTTT; CDR3 protein: CASSQGAGLEAFF; D gene: -; clone size: -; CDR3 length: 13; J gene: TRBJ1-1; V gene: TRBV14
CDR3 DNA: TGCGCCAGCAGCCAAGAAGTGGGCCTCTATGGCTACACCTTC; CDR3 protein: CASSQEVGLYGYTF; D gene: -; clone size: -; CDR3 length: 14; J gene: TRBJ1-2; V gene: TRBV4-1